Given below is one TCR beta chain in context. With 7 bases removed from V and 2 bases from J, the gap between germline ends came to 15 bases. The length of the CDR3 is 15 residues. Germline V gene lookup returns CDR1 SNHLY and CDR2 FYNNEI. The data were taken from a study of blood T cell repertoires in COVID-19. About the research overall: Samples of COVID-19 (acute and convalescent) were obtained from the United States, Italy and Spain.

As handled by the study authors: Using reference gene primer amplification, nucleated cell counts were estimated. Measured with immunoSEQ multiplex PCR; TCRdb has only the in-frame clones, and not every one. The V and J calls and clone size were taken over from that table, and D and trimming were inferred from the DNA. The sample has roughly 150,000 clones; under 95% are singletons. Material for sequencing was peripheral blood. This chain connects TRBV2 to TRBJ1-3; D possibly corresponds to TRBD1 (6 bases). The TCR was taken from a man aged 18 to 35 with COVID-19, enrolled during active disease. This CDR3 reads CASKGGVGAGNTIYF. DNA of the CDR3: TGTGCCAGCAAGGGGGGGGTAGGCGCTGGAAACACCATATATTTT. Together with reference TRBV2 and TRBJ1-3, the CDR3 gives the full variable domain: EPEVTQTPSHQVTQMGQEVILRCVPISNHLYFYWYRQILGQKVEFLVSFYNNEISEKSEIFDDQFSVERPDGSNFTLKIRSTKLEDSAMYFCASKGGVGAGNTIYFGEGSWLTVV.